A single sample is the source of the 18 T cell receptor beta chains below, sequenced in a study of blood T cell repertoires in COVID-19. Libraries were prepared by immunoSEQ multiplex PCR; TCRdb keeps only in-frame clonotypes and omits some of them. Among some 150,000 clones listed, about 83% were seen once. The sequenced sample was peripheral blood. These receptors were collected from a woman aged 40 to 49 with acute or convalescent COVID-19.

V and J are TRBV7-3 and TRBJ2-7; 7 positions match TRBD2. The V segment lost 1 base and the J segment 6 bases; nucleotides outside the gene matches: 15. The germline gives CDR1 SGHTA, CDR2 FQGTGA. The CDR3 is 17 residues long. The CDR3 DNA is TGTGCCAGCAGCTTAATGGCGGGCGGGAGAACGGTGTGCGAGCAGTACTTC. Residues: CASSLMAGGRTVCEQYF. The entire variable domain, with the rest obtained from reference TRBV7-3 and TRBJ2-7, is as follows: GAGVSQTPSNKVTEKGKYVELRCDPISGHTALYWYRQSLGQGPEFLIYFQGTGAADDSGLPNDRFFAVRPEGSVSTLKIQRTERGDSAVYLCASSLMAGGRTVCEQYFGPGTRLTVT.

The chain joins TRBV9 to TRBJ1-2; D may be TRBD1 (5 bases). Trimming took 1 base from V and 4 from J, leaving 11 bases between them. Germline CDR1 and CDR2: SGDLS and YYNGEE. This CDR3 has 14 amino acids. The CDR3 bases are TGTGCCAGCAGCGTACAGGGAGGGGCCTATGGCTACACCTTC. Its protein is CASSVQGGAYGYTF.

This sequence joins TRBV7-9 and TRBJ2-7; a weak D match, TRBD1 (6 bases). The CDR3 totals 14 residues. Deletions cut 4 bases from V and 1 base from J, with 11 bases between. The germline V gene encodes CDR1 SEHNR and CDR2 FQNEAQ (reference sequence). The CDR3 protein is CASSYGTFSYEQYF. DNA for the CDR3: TGTGCCAGCAGCTATGGGACATTTTCCTACGAGCAGTACTTC.

The rearrangement joins TRBV15 to TRBJ2-2; the match to TRBD2 covers 7 bases. CDR3 length: 18 residues. The V gene's germline CDR1 is LNHNV and CDR2 YYDKDF (reference sequence). V lost 0 bases, J lost 3 bases, and 10 bases stayed unmatched. CDR3 region: CATSRDLGGSSYTGELFF. The CDR3 region has the DNA TGTGCCACCAGCAGAGATCTTGGCGGGAGCTCCTACACCGGGGAGCTGTTTTTT.

This sequence joins TRBV2 and TRBJ1-2; D uncertain. Germline V gives CDR1 SNHLY, CDR2 FYNNEI. The CDR3 runs to 10 residues. Trimming stripped 6 bases from V and 5 bases from J, with 4 bases between. The CDR3 DNA reads as TGTGCCAGCAGAACATATGGCTACACCTTC. It translates to CASRTYGYTF. The full variable domain, its missing parts supplied by reference TRBV2 and TRBJ1-2, is EPEVTQTPSHQVTQMGQEVILRCVPISNHLYFYWYRQILGQKVEFLVSFYNNEISEKSEIFDDQFSVERPDGSNFTLKIRSTKLEDSAMYFCASRTYGYTFGSGTRLTVV.

The chain links TRBV7-9 to TRBJ2-3; 7 nucleotides align to TRBD2. Germline trimming cut 4 bases from V and 2 bases from J; bases unmatched to any gene: 6. Germline V lookup: CDR1 SEHNR, CDR2 FQNEAQ (reference sequence). This CDR3 has 15 amino acids. CDR3 DNA sequence: TGTGCCAGCAGCTCCGCGGGAGTACCCACAGATACGCAGTATTTT. Residues: CASSSAGVPTDTQYF.

The chain has TRBV4-1 and TRBJ1-1; 10 nucleotides match TRBD1. Per germline, CDR1 MGHRA and CDR2 YSYEKL. V shed 6 bases, J shed 5 bases, and the junction held 12 bases outside the gene matches. There are 16 residues in the CDR3. CDR3 coding DNA: TGCGCCAGCAGGCCCGAAGGGACAGGGGTCGGAACTGAAGCTTTCTTT. Its protein is CASRPEGTGVGTEAFF.

This chain connects TRBV7-2 to TRBJ2-7; 7 bases match TRBD2. V lost 5 bases and J lost 3; bases outside the gene matches: 1. The germline gives CDR1 SGHTA, CDR2 FQGNSA. The CDR3 is made up of 12 amino acids. The CDR3 sequence: CASSRTSYEQYF. CDR3 DNA: TGTGCCAGCAGCCGGACTAGCTACGAGCAGTACTTC.

The V and J genes are TRBV10-3 and TRBJ2-1; D ambiguous. The germline gives CDR1 ENHRY, CDR2 SYGVKD. The CDR3 runs to 13 residues. Trimming left V 9 bases short and J 0 bases short, with 9 bases between. CDR3 in DNA: TGTGCCATTTCTTTGAGCTCCTACAATGAGCAGTTCTTC. Residues: CAISLSSYNEQFF.

In nucleotides, the CDR3 is TGTGCCAGCAGTTCTACCTGGGAGACCCAGTACTTC. This encodes CASSSTWETQYF. The chain recombines TRBV28 with TRBJ2-5, with D unresolved. Germline V gene data show CDR1 as MDHEN and CDR2 as SYDVKM. This CDR3 contains 12 residues. V gave up 4 bases and J gave up 5 bases, with 8 bases separating them.

V usage is TRBV6-5 and J usage is TRBJ2-7; perhaps TRBD2 as D (5 bases). Deletions cut 0 bases from V and 5 bases from J, with 14 bases between. In germline, CDR1 is MNHEY, CDR2 SVGAGI. This CDR3 comprises 15 residues. CDR3 DNA: TGTGCCAGCAGTTACTCCGGAGGAGATCGTCACGAGCAGTACTTC. Protein: CASSYSGGDRHEQYF.

The V and J genes are TRBV2 and TRBJ2-7; no clear D gene. The CDR3 length is 11 residues. V gave up 5 bases and J gave up 2 bases, with 4 bases separating them. Germline V CDR1 and CDR2: SNHLY, FYNNEI. The CDR3 is CASSPTYEQYF. The CDR3 bases are TGTGCCAGCAGTCCAACCTACGAGCAGTACTTC.

With regard to this clone: The junction and the germline gene differ at one end; a read error may be behind it. The V call is TRBV9, the J call TRBJ2-1, with 9 positions matching TRBD2. Germline V gives CDR1 SGDLS, CDR2 YYNGEE. This CDR3 is 15 amino acids long. The CDR3, as DNA: TGTGCCAGCACCGTAGCGGGAGACGGGTACAATGAGCAGTTCTTC. Its translation: CASTVAGDGYNEQFF.

The CDR3 sequence is CSVREKTYEQYF. The CDR3 nucleotides read TGCAGCGTCCGGGAGAAGACCTACGAGCAGTACTTC. The chain is built from TRBV29-1 and TRBJ2-7; a weak D match, TRBD2 (6 bases). The CDR3 loop spans 12 amino acids. With 6 bases removed from V and 2 bases from J, the gap between germline ends came to 11 bases. Looked up from germline, CDR1 is SQVTM and CDR2 is ANQGSEA.

In this sample, this clone turned up once. This chain connects TRBV28 to TRBJ1-2, with 9 bases matching TRBD1. The ends lost 3 bases at V and 5 bases at J; junction bases unmatched: 7. CDR1 is MDHEN and CDR2 is SYDVKM in the germline V gene. The CDR3 is made up of 15 amino acids. CDR3 DNA: TGTGCCAGCAGTTTGACCGGGACAGGGTTTTATGGCTACACCTTC. This sequence encodes CASSLTGTGFYGYTF.

A few counts support this clone. The chain combines TRBV5-6 with TRBJ2-7; TRBD2 matches at 9 bases. The CDR3 is 15 residues long. The V and J ends lost 4 bases and 7 bases, in that order; junction bases with no gene match: 12. The germline V gene has CDR1 SGHDT and CDR2 YYEEEE. CDR3 amino acids: CASSVSGRLHLEQYF. In DNA, the CDR3 is TGTGCCAGCAGCGTTAGCGGGAGACTACATTTAGAGCAGTACTTC.

V usage is TRBV2 and J usage is TRBJ1-5, with D unclear. V lost 8 bases to trimming and J lost 0 bases, with 11 bases between them. Germline V gene data show CDR1 as SNHLY and CDR2 as FYNNEI. The CDR3 totals 14 residues. CDR3 sequence (DNA): TGTGCCAGCCGCTGGCAGAATAGCAATCAGCCCCAGCATTTT. Translation gives CASRWQNSNQPQHF.

The chain couples TRBV28 to TRBJ1-2; D call uncertain. Germline CDR1 reads MDHEN; CDR2 reads SYDVKM. This CDR3 contains 12 residues. Deletions cut 2 bases from V and 4 bases from J, with 5 bases between. Written as DNA, the CDR3 is TGTGCCAGCAGTTTAATCGGCTATGGCTACACCTTC. Residues: CASSLIGYGYTF.